By share, the clone carrying this TCR beta chain counts as medium-sized (0.01 to 0.1%). The source of the sample is a study of blood T cell repertoires in COVID-19. Study context: Specimens from acute and convalescent COVID-19 originated in the United States, Italy and Spain.

This table comes from immunoSEQ multiplex PCR, and its TCRdb copy is limited to in-frame clones, with some not included. This sample has 40,000 or so clones, with 80% to 90% found just once. CDR3 length: 14 amino acids. The V and J ends lost 5 bases and 1 base respectively, with 11 bases between them. The V gene's germline CDR1 is LNHDA and CDR2 SQIVND (reference sequence). The sample was peripheral blood. The sequence was collected from a man between 25 and 39 years old with active or convalescent COVID-19. This rearrangement joins TRBV19 to TRBJ1-2; D is unclear. The CDR3 nucleotides read TGTGCCAGTAGTTTCGTCTCCTTTAACTATGGCTACACCTTC. Translation: CASSFVSFNYGYTF. The whole variable domain, remainder taken from reference TRBV19 and TRBJ1-2, is DGGITQSPKYLFRKEGQNVTLSCEQNLNHDAMYWYRQDPGQGLRLIYYSQIVNDFQKGDIAEGYSVSREKKESFPLTVTSAQKNPTAFYLCASSFVSFNYGYTFGSGTRLTVV.